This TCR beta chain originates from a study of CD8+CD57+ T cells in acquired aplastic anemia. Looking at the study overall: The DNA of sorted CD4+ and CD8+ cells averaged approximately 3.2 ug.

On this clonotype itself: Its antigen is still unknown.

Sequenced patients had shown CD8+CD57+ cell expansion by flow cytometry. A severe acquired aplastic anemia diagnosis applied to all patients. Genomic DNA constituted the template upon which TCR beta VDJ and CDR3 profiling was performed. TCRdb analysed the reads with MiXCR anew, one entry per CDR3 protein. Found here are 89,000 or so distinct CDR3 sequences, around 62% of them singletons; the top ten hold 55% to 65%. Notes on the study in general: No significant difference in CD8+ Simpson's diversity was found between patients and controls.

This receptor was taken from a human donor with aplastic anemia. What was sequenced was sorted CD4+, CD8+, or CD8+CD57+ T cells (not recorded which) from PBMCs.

CDR3 nucleotides: TGTGCCAGCAGCCTTGGGACGATAGGGACTGAAGCTTTCTTT. Translating it yields CASSLGTIGTEAFF. This chain uses TRBV11-2 with TRBJ1-1; a weak D match, TRBD1 (5 bases). This CDR3 region has 14 residues. The V gene's germline CDR1 is SGHAT and CDR2 FQNNGV. The V and J ends lost 5 bases and 5 bases respectively, with 15 bases between them.